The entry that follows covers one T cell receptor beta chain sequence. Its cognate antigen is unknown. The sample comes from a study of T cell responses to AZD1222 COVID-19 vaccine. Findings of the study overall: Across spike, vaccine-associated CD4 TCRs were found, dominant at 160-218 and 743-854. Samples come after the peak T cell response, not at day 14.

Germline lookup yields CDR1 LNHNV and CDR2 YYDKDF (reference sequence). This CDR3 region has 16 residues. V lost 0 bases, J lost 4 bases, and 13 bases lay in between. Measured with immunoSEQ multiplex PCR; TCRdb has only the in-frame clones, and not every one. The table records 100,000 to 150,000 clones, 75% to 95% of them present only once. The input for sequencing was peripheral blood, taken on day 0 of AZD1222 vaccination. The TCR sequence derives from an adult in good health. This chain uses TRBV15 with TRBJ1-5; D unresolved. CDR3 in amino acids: CATSRDQAGVNQPQHF. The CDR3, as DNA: TGTGCCACCAGCAGAGATCAGGCTGGAGTTAATCAGCCCCAGCATTTT.